The sequence of this T cell receptor beta chain was determined in a study of cytomegalovirus exposure and HLA in healthy donors. 13 Jbeta primers and 60 Vbeta primers were used for the PCR. The assay was immunoSEQ multiplex PCR, and TCRdb's table has in-frame clones only and misses some. The table shows 160,000 or so clones, with approximately 80% occurring only once. This CDR3 region has 11 residues. Trimming pared 4 bases from V and 11 bases from J, leaving 14 bases between. Germline-derived CDR1 and CDR2 are DFQATT and SNEGSKA (reference sequence). The specimen sequenced was PBMCs. This sequence originates from a male donor in good health and CMV-seropositive. The chain links TRBV20-1 to TRBJ2-5, with D possibly being TRBD1 (5 bases). The CDR3 DNA sequence: TGCAGTGCTAAAGGGGCCACCCCACAGTACTTC. Translated: CSAKGATPQYF.